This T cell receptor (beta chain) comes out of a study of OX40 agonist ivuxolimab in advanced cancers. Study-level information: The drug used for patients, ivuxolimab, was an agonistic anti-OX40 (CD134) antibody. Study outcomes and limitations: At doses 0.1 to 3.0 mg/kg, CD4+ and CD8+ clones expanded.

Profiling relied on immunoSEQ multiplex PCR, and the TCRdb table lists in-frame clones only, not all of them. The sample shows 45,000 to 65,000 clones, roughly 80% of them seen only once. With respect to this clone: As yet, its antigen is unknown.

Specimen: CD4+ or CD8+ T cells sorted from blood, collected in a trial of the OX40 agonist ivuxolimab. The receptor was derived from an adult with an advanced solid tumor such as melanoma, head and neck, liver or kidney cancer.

The CDR3 coding sequence is TGTGCCAGCAGTCTAAAAGGGACAGCCGGCTACACCTTC. It translates to CASSLKGTAGYTF. The chain has TRBV6-5 and TRBJ1-2; 7 nucleotides align to TRBD1. Germline values: CDR1 MNHEY, CDR2 SVGAGI. The CDR3 is made up of 13 amino acids. After removal of 5 bases from V and 8 bases from J, the junction contained 8 bases not matched to a gene.